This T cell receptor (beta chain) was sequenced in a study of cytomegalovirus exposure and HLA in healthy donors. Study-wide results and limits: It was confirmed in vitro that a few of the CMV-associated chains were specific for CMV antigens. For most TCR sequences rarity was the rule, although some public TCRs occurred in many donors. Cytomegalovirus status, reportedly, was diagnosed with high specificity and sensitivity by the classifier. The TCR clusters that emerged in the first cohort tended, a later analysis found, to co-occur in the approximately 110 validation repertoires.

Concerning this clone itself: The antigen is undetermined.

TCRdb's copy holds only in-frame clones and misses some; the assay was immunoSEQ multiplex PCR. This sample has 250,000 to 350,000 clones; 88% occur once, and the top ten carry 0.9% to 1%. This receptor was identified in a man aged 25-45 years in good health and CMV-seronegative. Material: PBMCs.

CDR3 nucleotides: TGTGCCAGCAGCGGAACCGGGACAATGCAAGAGACCCAGTACTTC. It translates to CASSGTGTMQETQYF. The chain employs TRBV7-2 and TRBJ2-5; D is possibly TRBD1 (6 bases). This CDR3 is built from 15 residues. CDR1 is SGHTA and CDR2 is FQGNSA in the germline V gene. Trimming cost V 5 bases and J 2 bases, with 15 bases left between them.